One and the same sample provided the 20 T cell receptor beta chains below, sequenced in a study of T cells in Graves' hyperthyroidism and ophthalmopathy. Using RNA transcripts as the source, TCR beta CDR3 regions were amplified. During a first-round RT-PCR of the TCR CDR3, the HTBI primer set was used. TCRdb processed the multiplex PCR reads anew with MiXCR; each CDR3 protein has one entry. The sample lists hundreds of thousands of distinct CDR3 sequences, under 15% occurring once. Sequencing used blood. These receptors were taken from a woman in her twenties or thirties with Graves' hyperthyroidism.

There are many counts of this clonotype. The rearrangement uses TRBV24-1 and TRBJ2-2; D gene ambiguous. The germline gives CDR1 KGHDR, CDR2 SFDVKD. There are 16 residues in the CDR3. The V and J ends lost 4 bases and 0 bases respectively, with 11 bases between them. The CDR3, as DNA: TGTGCCACCAGTGACCATCATGATGCGAACACCGGGGAGCTGTTTTTT. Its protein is CATSDHHDANTGELFF.

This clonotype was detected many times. In DNA form, the CDR3 reads TGTGCCAGCAGCCCCGCGGGGGCCCGCTCCTACGAGCAGTACTTC. Protein sequence: CASSPAGARSYEQYF. This sequence joins TRBV7-9 and TRBJ2-7; perhaps TRBD2 as D (7 bases). The CDR3 consists of 15 residues. With 5 bases removed from V and 0 bases from J, the gap between germline ends came to 14 bases. CDR1 and CDR2 (germline): SEHNR, FQNEAQ (reference sequence).

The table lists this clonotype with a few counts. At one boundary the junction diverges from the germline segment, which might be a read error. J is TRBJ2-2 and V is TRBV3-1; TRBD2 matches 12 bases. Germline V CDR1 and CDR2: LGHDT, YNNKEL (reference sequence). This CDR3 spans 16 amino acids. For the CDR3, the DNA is TGTGCCGGCAGCCAACGACTAGCGGGAGTCACCGGGGAGCTGTTTTTT. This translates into CAGSQRLAGVTGELFF.

The DNA for the CDR3 is TGTGCCAGCAGTGGGACTAGGAATAACTATGGCTACACCTTC. Translation gives CASSGTRNNYGYTF. The chain links TRBV27 to TRBJ1-2; the D gene is possibly TRBD1 (5 bases). The CDR3 has 14 residues. The V gene's germline CDR1 is MNHEY and CDR2 SMNVEV (reference sequence). V was pared by 5 bases and J by 1 base, with 11 bases between.

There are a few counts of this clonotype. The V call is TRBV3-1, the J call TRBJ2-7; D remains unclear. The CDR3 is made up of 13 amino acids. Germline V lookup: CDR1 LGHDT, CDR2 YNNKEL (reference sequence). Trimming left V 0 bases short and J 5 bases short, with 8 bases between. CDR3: CASSQDMWNEQYF. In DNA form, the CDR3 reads TGTGCCAGCAGCCAAGACATGTGGAACGAGCAGTACTTC.

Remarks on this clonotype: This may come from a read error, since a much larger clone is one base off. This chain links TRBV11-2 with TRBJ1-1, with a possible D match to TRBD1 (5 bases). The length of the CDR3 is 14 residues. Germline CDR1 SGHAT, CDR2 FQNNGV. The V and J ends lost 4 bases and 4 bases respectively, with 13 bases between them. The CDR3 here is CASSYPGDGTEAFF. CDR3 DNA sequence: TGTGCCAGCAGCTACCCCGGGGACGGCACTGAAGCTTTCTTT.

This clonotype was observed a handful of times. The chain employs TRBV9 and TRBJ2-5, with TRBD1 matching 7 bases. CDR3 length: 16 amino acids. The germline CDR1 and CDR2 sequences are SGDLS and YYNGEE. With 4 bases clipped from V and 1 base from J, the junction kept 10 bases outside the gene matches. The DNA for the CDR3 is TGTGCCAGCAGCCAAGGCTCGGGACAGATCCAAGAGACCCAGTACTTC. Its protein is CASSQGSGQIQETQYF. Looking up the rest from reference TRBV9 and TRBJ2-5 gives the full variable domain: DSGVTQTPKHLITATGQRVTLRCSPRSGDLSVYWYQQSLDQGLQFLIQYYNGEERAKGNILERFSAQQFPDLHSELNLSSLELGDSALYFCASSQGSGQIQETQYFGPGTRLLVL.

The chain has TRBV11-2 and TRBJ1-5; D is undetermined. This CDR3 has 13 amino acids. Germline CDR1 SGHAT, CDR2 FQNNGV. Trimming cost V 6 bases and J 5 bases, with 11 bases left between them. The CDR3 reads CASSERLDQPQHF. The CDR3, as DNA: TGTGCCAGCAGTGAACGGTTAGATCAGCCCCAGCATTTT.

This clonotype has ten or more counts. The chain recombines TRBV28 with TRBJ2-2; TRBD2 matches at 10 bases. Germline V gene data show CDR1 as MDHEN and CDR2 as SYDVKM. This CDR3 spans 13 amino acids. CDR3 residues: CAGLAGDHGELFF. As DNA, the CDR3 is TGTGCAGGGCTAGCGGGAGATCACGGGGAGCTGTTTTTT.

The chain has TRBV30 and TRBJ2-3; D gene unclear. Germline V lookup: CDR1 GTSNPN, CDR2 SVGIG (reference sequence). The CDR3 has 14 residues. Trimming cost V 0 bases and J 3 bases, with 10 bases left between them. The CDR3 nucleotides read TGTGCCTGGAGTGTGTGGGCCGCAACAGATACGCAGTATTTT. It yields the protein CAWSVWAATDTQYF.

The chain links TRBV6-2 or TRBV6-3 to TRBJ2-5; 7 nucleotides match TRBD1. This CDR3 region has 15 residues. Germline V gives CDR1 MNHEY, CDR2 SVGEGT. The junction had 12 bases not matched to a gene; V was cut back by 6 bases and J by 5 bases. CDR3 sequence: CASRDDREGRETQYF. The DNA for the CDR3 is TGTGCCAGCAGGGATGACAGGGAAGGGCGGGAGACCCAGTACTTC.

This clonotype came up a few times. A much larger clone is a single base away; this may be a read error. The CDR3 loop is CTSSAQTWGTEAFF. Here the CDR3 DNA reads TGTACCAGCAGCGCGCAGACATGGGGCACTGAAGCTTTCTTT. The chain uses TRBV3-1 and TRBJ1-1; D gene ambiguous. Germline V gene lookup returns CDR1 LGHDT and CDR2 YNNKEL (reference sequence). There are 14 residues in the CDR3.

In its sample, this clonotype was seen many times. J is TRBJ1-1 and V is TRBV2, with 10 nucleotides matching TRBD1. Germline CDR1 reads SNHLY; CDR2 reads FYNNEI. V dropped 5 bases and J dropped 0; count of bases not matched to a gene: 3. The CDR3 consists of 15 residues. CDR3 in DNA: TGTGCCAGCAGTCGTGGACAGGGGGTGAACACTGAAGCTTTCTTT. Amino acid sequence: CASSRGQGVNTEAFF.

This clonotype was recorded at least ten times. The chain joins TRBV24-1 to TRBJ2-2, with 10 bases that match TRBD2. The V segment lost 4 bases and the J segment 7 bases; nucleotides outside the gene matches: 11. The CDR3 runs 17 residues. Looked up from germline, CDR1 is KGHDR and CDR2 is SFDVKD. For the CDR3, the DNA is TGTGCCACCAGTGACCCCTCTAGCGGGAGTATCGGCGGGGAGCTGTTTTTT. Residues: CATSDPSSGSIGGELFF.

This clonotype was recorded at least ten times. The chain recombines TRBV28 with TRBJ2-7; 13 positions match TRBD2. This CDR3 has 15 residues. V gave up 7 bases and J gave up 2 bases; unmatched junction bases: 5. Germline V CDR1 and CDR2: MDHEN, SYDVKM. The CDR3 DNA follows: TGTGCCAGCAATCCCGGGACTAGCGGGACCTACGAGCAGTACTTC. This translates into CASNPGTSGTYEQYF. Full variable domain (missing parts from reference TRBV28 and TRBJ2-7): DVKVTQSSRYLVKRTGEKVFLECVQDMDHENMFWYRQDPGLGLRLIYFSYDVKMKEKGDIPEGYSVSREKKERFSLILESASTNQTSMYLCASNPGTSGTYEQYFGPGTRLTVT.

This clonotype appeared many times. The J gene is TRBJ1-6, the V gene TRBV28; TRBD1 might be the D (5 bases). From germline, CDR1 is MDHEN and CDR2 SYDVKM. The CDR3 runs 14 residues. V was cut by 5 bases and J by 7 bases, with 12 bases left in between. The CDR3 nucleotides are TGTGCCAGCAGTACCCCTGGGGACAATTCACCCCTCCACTTT. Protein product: CASSTPGDNSPLHF.

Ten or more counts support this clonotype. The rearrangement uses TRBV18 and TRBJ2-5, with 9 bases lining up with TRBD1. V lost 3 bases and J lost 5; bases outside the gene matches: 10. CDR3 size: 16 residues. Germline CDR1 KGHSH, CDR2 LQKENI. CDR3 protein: CASSPGTGKVLETQYF. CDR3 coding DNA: TGTGCCAGCTCACCGGGGACAGGGAAGGTTTTGGAGACCCAGTACTTC. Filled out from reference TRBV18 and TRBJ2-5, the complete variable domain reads NAGVMQNPRHLVRRRGQEARLRCSPMKGHSHVYWYRQLPEEGLKFMVYLQKENIIDESGMPKERFSAEFPKEGPSILRIQQVVRGDSAAYFCASSPGTGKVLETQYFGPGTRLLVL.

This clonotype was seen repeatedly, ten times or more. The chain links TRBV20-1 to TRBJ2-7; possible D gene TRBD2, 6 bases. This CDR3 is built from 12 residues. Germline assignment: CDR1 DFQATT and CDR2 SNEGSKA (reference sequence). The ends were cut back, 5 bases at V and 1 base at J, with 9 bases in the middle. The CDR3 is CSARGNSYEQYF. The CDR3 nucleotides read TGCAGTGCTCGGGGGAATTCCTACGAGCAGTACTTC.

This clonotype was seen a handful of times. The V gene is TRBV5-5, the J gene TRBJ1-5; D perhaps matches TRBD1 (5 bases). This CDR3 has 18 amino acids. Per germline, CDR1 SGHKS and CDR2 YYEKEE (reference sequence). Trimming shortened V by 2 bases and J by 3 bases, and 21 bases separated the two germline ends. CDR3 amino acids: CASSLFLRGRGVNQPQHF. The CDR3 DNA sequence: TGTGCCAGCAGCTTATTTTTGAGGGGCCGTGGAGTCAATCAGCCCCAGCATTTT.

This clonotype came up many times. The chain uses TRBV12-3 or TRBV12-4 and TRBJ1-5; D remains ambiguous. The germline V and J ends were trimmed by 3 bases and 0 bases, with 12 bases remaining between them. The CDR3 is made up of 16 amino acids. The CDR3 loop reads CASSFSETYSNQPQHF. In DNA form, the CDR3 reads TGTGCCAGCAGTTTTTCTGAGACCTATAGCAATCAGCCCCAGCATTTT.